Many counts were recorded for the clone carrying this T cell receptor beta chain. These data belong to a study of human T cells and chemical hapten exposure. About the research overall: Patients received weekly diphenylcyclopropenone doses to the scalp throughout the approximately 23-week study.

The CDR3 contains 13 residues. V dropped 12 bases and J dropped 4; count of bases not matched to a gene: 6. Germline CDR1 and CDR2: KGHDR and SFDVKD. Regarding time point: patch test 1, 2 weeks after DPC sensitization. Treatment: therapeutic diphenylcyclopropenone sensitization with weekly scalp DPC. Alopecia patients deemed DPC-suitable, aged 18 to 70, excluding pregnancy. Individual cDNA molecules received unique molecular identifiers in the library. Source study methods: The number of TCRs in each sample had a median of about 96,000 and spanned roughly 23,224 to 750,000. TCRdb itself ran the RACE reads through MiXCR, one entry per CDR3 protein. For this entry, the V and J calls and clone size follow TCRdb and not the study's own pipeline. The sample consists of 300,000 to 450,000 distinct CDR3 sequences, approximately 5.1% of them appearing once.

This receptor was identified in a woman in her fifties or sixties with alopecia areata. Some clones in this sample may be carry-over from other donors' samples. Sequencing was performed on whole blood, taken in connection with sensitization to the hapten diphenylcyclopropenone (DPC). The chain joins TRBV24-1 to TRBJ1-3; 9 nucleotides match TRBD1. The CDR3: CAAGTGRGNTIYF. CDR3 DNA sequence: TGTGCCGCCGGGACAGGGCGCGGAAACACCATATATTTT.